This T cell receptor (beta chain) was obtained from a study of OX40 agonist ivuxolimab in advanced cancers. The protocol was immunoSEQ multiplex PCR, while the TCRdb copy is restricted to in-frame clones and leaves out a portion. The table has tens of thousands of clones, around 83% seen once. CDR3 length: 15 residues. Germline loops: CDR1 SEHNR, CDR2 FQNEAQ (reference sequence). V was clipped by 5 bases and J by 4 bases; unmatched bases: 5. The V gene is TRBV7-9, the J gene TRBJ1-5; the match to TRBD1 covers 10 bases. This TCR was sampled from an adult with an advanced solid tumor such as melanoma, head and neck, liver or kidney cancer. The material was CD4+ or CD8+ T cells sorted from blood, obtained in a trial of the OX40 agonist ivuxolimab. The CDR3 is CASSDDRGRNQPQHF. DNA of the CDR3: TGTGCCAGCAGCGATGACAGGGGGCGAAATCAGCCCCAGCATTTT.